Below are 20 T cell receptor beta chains sequenced from a single sample in a study of blood T cells in healthy people across ages. The use of a sample-barcoded 5' primer and a J-beta primer mix characterized a second PCR of 7 to 11 cycles. TCRdb ran MiXCR on the 5' RACE reads and lists one entry per CDR3 protein. The sample records more than 900,000 distinct CDR3 sequences, roughly 24% being singletons. These records were also assigned to another study, of T cells of mothers and their children.

Source material: blood. These receptors originate from a girl aged 2-10 years in good health.

This clonotype came up once. The CDR3 does not close with the conserved phenylalanine or tryptophan, likely indicating a read error. The gene calls are TRBV20-1 and TRBJ2-5, with D possibly TRBD2 on 6 matching bases. Near its end, the DNA agrees better with TRBJ2-1, so the J call may be wrong. CDR1 is DFQATT, CDR2 SNEGSKA, per germline (reference sequence). This CDR3 is 12 amino acids long. CDR3 DNA sequence: TGCAGTGCTAGCGGGAGCCAATTAAAGCAGTTCCTC. It codes for CSASGSQLKQFL.

This clonotype was found a few times. V usage is TRBV5-5 and J usage is TRBJ1-6; D uncertain. The germline gives CDR1 SGHKS, CDR2 YYEKEE (reference sequence). The CDR3 is 18 amino acids. Trimming shortened V by 0 bases and J by 1 base, and 14 bases separated the two germline ends. The DNA for the CDR3 is TGTGCCAGCAGCTTGGGTGGGTCCGGTCGGTCCTATAATTCACCCCTCCACTTT. Translated: CASSLGGSGRSYNSPLHF. Full variable domain (missing parts from reference TRBV5-5 and TRBJ1-6): DAGVTQSPTHLIKTRGQQVTLRCSPISGHKSVSWYQQVLGQGPQFIFQYYEKEERGRGNFPDRFSARQFPNYSSELNVNALLLGDSALYLCASSLGGSGRSYNSPLHFGNGTRLTVT.

The V call is TRBV5-5, the J call TRBJ2-1, with D possibly matching TRBD1 (5 bases). The J call may be in error: the DNA end matches TRBJ2-5 better. The CDR3 runs to 12 residues. CDR1 and CDR2 (germline): SGHKS, YYEKEE (reference sequence). CDR3 sequence (DNA): TGTGCCAGCAGCTTGGGCGACAGAACCCAGTACTTC. Its translation: CASSLGDRTQYF.

The CDR3: CASSAGAGTGGETQYF. The DNA of the CDR3 is TGCGCCAGCAGCGCCGGAGCGGGGACAGGTGGGGAGACCCAGTACTTC. The chain links TRBV5-1 to TRBJ2-5, with D perhaps matching TRBD1 (8 bases). V lost 4 bases, J lost 5 bases, and 21 bases lay in between. This CDR3 is 16 amino acids long. Per germline, CDR1 SGHRS and CDR2 YFSETQ.

This chain connects TRBV20-1 to TRBJ1-6, with TRBD1 as a possible D gene (5 bases). The CDR3 is 13 residues long. Looked up from germline, CDR1 is DFQATT and CDR2 is SNEGSKA (reference sequence). Trimming stripped 6 bases from V and 9 bases from J, with 15 bases between. The CDR3 nucleotides are TGCAGTGCCGAGGGGAGGGCTGGTTCACCCCTCCACTTT. It encodes CSAEGRAGSPLHF.

V and J are TRBV20-1 and TRBJ2-3; D gene uncertain. V was pared by 3 bases and J by 6 bases, with 7 bases between. This CDR3 is built from 11 residues. Germline V gene data show CDR1 as DFQATT and CDR2 as SNEGSKA (reference sequence). The CDR3 coding sequence is TGCAGTGCTAGGTTTGCGGATACGCAGTATTTT. Protein sequence: CSARFADTQYF.

The V gene is TRBV3-1, the J gene TRBJ1-1; D remains unclear. The CDR3 loop spans 16 amino acids. Between the trimmed V and J ends, which lost 0 bases and 0 bases, there was a span of 11 bases. CDR1 and CDR2 from the germline V gene are LGHDT and YNNKEL (reference sequence). The CDR3 protein is CASSQDERGVNTEAFF. CDR3 coding DNA: TGTGCCAGCAGCCAAGATGAGCGCGGAGTGAACACTGAAGCTTTCTTT.

With regard to this clonotype: Mismatch with germline at one junction end may stem from a read error. The chain carries TRBV27 and TRBJ2-1; D is unresolved. Germline-derived CDR1 and CDR2 are MNHEY and SMNVEV (reference sequence). The CDR3 loop spans 13 amino acids. The CDR3 DNA sequence: TGTGCCACCAGTGATCAGTCGTGGGATGAGCAGTTCTTC. As protein: CATSDQSWDEQFF.

The V gene is TRBV7-9, the J gene TRBJ2-5, with D uncertain. The better agreement between TRBJ2-7 and the DNA end casts doubt on the J call. Germline values: CDR1 SEHNR, CDR2 FQNEAQ (reference sequence). The CDR3 contains 14 residues. CDR3: CASSPHGSSHEQYF. CDR3 sequence (DNA): TGTGCCAGCAGCCCCCACGGGTCATCCCACGAGCAGTACTTC.

Worth noting for this clonotype: A read error may produce the germline difference seen at one junction end. This chain uses TRBV29-1 with TRBJ2-5; TRBD2 matches 10 bases. Germline V lookup: CDR1 SQVTM, CDR2 ANQGSEA. This CDR3 has 13 amino acids. Here the CDR3 DNA reads TGCAGCGTTGAACTAGCGGGAGAAGAGACCCAGTGCTTC. This gives the protein CSVELAGEETQCF.

This clonotype was seen more than once but under ten times. V gene TRBV3-1 combines with J gene TRBJ2-5; either TRBD1 or TRBD2 may supply D (5 bases each). The assigned J gene may be wrong: the sequence end matches TRBJ2-7 better. The CDR3 extends over 12 amino acids. The germline gives CDR1 LGHDT, CDR2 YNNKEL (reference sequence). The CDR3 spells CASSRDASEQYF. CDR3 bases: TGTGCCAGCAGCCGGGACGCCAGCGAGCAGTACTTC.

V and J are TRBV6-6 and TRBJ2-5; D not certain. CDR1 and CDR2 from the germline V gene are MNHNY and SVGAGI (reference sequence). The CDR3 is made up of 13 amino acids. Trimming pared 6 bases from V and 2 bases from J, leaving 10 bases between. The CDR3 DNA reads as TGTGCCAGCAGGAATTTCCCTCAAGAGACCCAGTACTTC. Translation gives CASRNFPQETQYF.

This clonotype was counted a few times. V and J are TRBV6-2 or TRBV6-3 and TRBJ2-2; 10 bases align to TRBD2. V lost 3 bases and J lost 6; bases outside the gene matches: 13. The germline gives CDR1 MNHEY, CDR2 SVGEGT. This CDR3 has 18 residues. The CDR3 reads CASSYITSGESFPGELFF. DNA for the CDR3: TGTGCCAGCAGTTATATAACTAGCGGGGAGTCCTTCCCCGGGGAGCTGTTTTTT.

The genes are TRBV11-2 and TRBJ2-3; D is unresolved. CDR1 SGHAT and CDR2 FQNNGV come from the germline V gene. The CDR3 consists of 13 residues. Trimming took 0 bases from V and 7 from J, leaving 8 bases between them. CDR3 bases: TGTGCCAGCAGCTTAGACGCGGCAAATACGCAGTATTTT. Amino acid sequence: CASSLDAANTQYF.

This clonotype was picked up a small number of times. The chain is built from TRBV10-3 and TRBJ1-1; weak D call: TRBD1 (6 bases). Germline-derived CDR1 and CDR2 are ENHRY and SYGVKD. V lost 10 bases, J lost 10 bases, and 22 bases lay in between. This CDR3 is 13 amino acids long. CDR3 nucleotide sequence: TGTGCCACCACACAGGGTATGAACGCTGGAGCTTTCTTT. Its translation: CATTQGMNAGAFF.

This clonotype has only a few counts. This chain links TRBV7-2 with TRBJ2-5; D remains unclear. The J call may not be correct, given that the DNA end is closer to TRBJ2-1. Germline CDR1 reads SGHTA; CDR2 reads FQGNSA. The CDR3 is 12 amino acids. The CDR3 nucleotides read TGTGCCAGCAGCTTTGGAACCCATGAGCAGTTCTTC. Amino acid sequence: CASSFGTHEQFF.

There are a few counts of this clonotype. The chain has TRBV5-1 and TRBJ1-1; no clear D. V was cut by 0 bases and J by 2 bases, with 8 bases left in between. CDR1 is SGHRS and CDR2 is YFSETQ in the germline V gene. The CDR3 extends over 14 amino acids. For the CDR3, the DNA is TGCGCCAGCAGCTTGGGAGCGCACAACACTGAAGCTTTCTTT. Its translation: CASSLGAHNTEAFF.

The chain combines TRBV7-9 with TRBJ2-7; no clear D gene. The V end lost 2 bases, the J end lost 1 base, and 9 bases lay between the germline ends. The CDR3 sequence is 14 residues long. Germline CDR1 reads SEHNR; CDR2 reads FQNEAQ (reference sequence). CDR3 loop: CASSLNSNSYEQYF. The CDR3 bases are TGTGCCAGCAGCTTAAATTCAAATTCCTACGAGCAGTACTTC.

The V and J genes are TRBV11-1 and TRBJ2-5; 13 bases map to TRBD2. Unmatched junction bases numbered 14, after V lost 0 bases and J lost 4 bases. The CDR3 contains 20 residues. Germline CDR1 and CDR2: SGHAT and FQDESV (reference sequence). The CDR3 loop is CASSLARRTSGSPPIETQYF. The DNA for the CDR3 is TGTGCCAGCAGCTTAGCGCGCCGGACTAGCGGGAGTCCGCCTATAGAGACCCAGTACTTC.

The V gene is TRBV27, the J gene TRBJ2-1; D unresolved. With 5 bases removed from V and 1 base from J, the gap between germline ends came to 18 bases. The germline V gene encodes CDR1 MNHEY and CDR2 SMNVEV (reference sequence). This CDR3 has 17 residues. In nucleotides, the CDR3 is TGTGCCAGCAGTCCGTCTCGGACGGATCTTTCCTACAATGAGCAGTTCTTC. Translating it yields CASSPSRTDLSYNEQFF.